Included here is one T cell receptor beta chain sequence, with context. The data are from a study of blood T cell repertoires in COVID-19. Study information: COVID-19 samples from acute and convalescent phases originated in the United States, Italy and Spain. T cells, B-cell-depleted T cells, or PBMCs supplied cDNA or gDNA.

This CDR3 comprises 22 residues. CDR1 and CDR2 (germline): LNHNV, YYDKDF (reference sequence). Between the trimmed V and J ends, which lost 1 base and 0 bases, there was a span of 28 bases. In the source study's methods: Amplification with reference gene primers provided the estimates of nucleated cell counts. Sequencing was performed with immunoSEQ multiplex PCR; in TCRdb, only in-frame clones are kept and a portion is missing. V and J calls and clone size are as listed in that table; D and trimming were resolved from the DNA. The sample includes about 220,000 clones, approximately 84% of them seen just once.

Material for sequencing was peripheral blood. The sequence was obtained from a woman in her twenties or thirties who had recovered from COVID-19. J is TRBJ1-5 and V is TRBV15; no reliable D call. CDR3 DNA sequence: TGTGCCACCAGCAGAGTGAATGTCTGGGGAGGTCTGGGAACCTATAGCAATCAGCCCCAGCATTTT. Its protein product is CATSRVNVWGGLGTYSNQPQHF.